A selection of T cell receptor beta chains follows, all from one sample in a study of blood T cells in healthy people across ages. A single record per CDR3 protein comes from TCRdb applying MiXCR to the 5' RACE reads. The sample has about 1.8 million distinct CDR3 sequences; around 48% are singletons. The specimen sequenced was blood. These receptors were collected from a woman between 35 and 50 years old in good health. Both conserved end residues are part of each CDR3. D genes are given only for firm matches. A row's size may be missing; if present it is once, few, many or a size class.

TRBJ2-4 | many | 13 | TRBV4-2 | . | TGTGCCAGCAGCCCCCCAGGGCCAGGCATTCAGTACTTC | CASSPPGPGIQYF
TRBJ2-7 | few | 13 | TRBV5-1 | . | TGTGCCAGCAGCCCGACAGGGACTGGCGAGCAGTACTTC | CASSPTGTGEQYF
TRBJ2-3 | few | 16 | TRBV4-3 | . | TGCGCCAGCAGCCAAGAGGGGGGACAGAGCACAGATACGCAGTATTTT | CASSQEGGQSTDTQYF
TRBJ2-7 | few | 14 | TRBV6-6 | . | TGTGCCAGCAGTTACTCGGGGAGCAAATACGAGCAGTACTTC | CASSYSGSKYEQYF
TRBJ2-4 | . | 15 | TRBV25-1 | . | TGTGCCAGCAGTGAATCTGGGGCAGCCAAAAACATTCAGTACTTC | CASSESGAAKNIQYF
TRBJ2-5 | few | 15 | TRBV20-1 | TRBD1 | TGCAGTTATAGTAGACAGGGTCGGGCGCAAGAGACCCAGTACTTC | CSYSRQGRAQETQYF
TRBJ2-5 | many | 14 | TRBV24-1 | . | TGTGCCACCAGTCCTGGGGGAGTTCCGGAGACCCAGTACTTC | CATSPGGVPETQYF
TRBJ2-5 | . | 16 | TRBV7-3 | TRBD1 | TGTGCCAGCAGCTTAACGGGGACAGGGGGGGGAGAGACCCAGTACTTC | CASSLTGTGGGETQYF
TRBJ2-3 | few | 14 | TRBV4-1 | TRBD2 | TGCGCCAGCAGCCAAGCGGGGACTAGGGGGGCGCAGTATTTT | CASSQAGTRGAQYF
TRBJ2-1 | few | 14 | TRBV11-1 | . | TGTGCCAGCAGCTTACGCCCCAGTTTCAATGAGCAGTTCTTC | CASSLRPSFNEQFF
TRBJ1-2 | . | 14 | TRBV4-1 | . | TGCGCCAGCAGCCAACTCCAGGGATCCTATGGCTACACCTTC | CASSQLQGSYGYTF
TRBJ2-3 | . | 16 | TRBV6-5 | TRBD2 | TGTGCCAGCAGTTGGGGGACTAGCCATAGCACAGATACGCAGTATTTT | CASSWGTSHSTDTQYF
TRBJ2-3 | . | 15 | TRBV15 | . | TGTGCCACCCAAGCAGGGTTATTTAGCACAGATACGCAGTATTTT | CATQAGLFSTDTQYF
TRBJ2-1 | . | 15 | TRBV4-1 | TRBD2 | TGCGCCAGCAGACCACGCTTAGCGGGGGAGTATGAGCAGTTCTTC | CASRPRLAGEYEQFF
TRBJ2-3 | . | 13 | TRBV18 | TRBD1 | TGTGCCAGCTCACAGGGGGCTTCAGATACGCAGTATTTT | CASSQGASDTQYF
TRBJ2-5 | once | 16 | TRBV7-9 | . | TGTGCCAGCAGCTTAGCTAGCGCGGGAAAACAAGAGACCCAGTACTTC | CASSLASAGKQETQYF
TRBJ2-5 | . | 12 | TRBV10-3 | . | TGTGTCATCAGTCCCTCTGACGAGACCCAGTACTTC | CVISPSDETQYF
TRBJ2-5 | few | 14 | TRBV18 | . | TGTGCCAGCTCACCAAAAGGGATCCAAGAGACCCAGTACTTC | CASSPKGIQETQYF
TRBJ2-5 | . | 13 | TRBV20-1 | . | TGCAGTGCTAGTAACGCGGGTTTAAAGACCCAGTACTTC | CSASNAGLKTQYF
TRBJ1-2 | once | 15 | TRBV4-2 | TRBD1 | TGTGCCAGCAGCCAAGGGACAGGGAGCGGCTATGGCTACACCTTC | CASSQGTGSGYGYTF
TRBJ2-5 | few | 13 | TRBV4-3 | . | TGCGCCAGCAGCCAGCGGGAAAGAGAGACCCAGTACTTC | CASSQRERETQYF
TRBJ2-7 | few | 13 | TRBV12-3/TRBV12-4 | . | TGTGCCAGCAGTTTCGGGACCTACAATGAGCAGTACTTC | CASSFGTYNEQYF
TRBJ1-2 | . | 13 | TRBV28 | . | TGCGCCAGCAGCCAGGGGAACAACTATGGCTACACCTTC | CASSQGNNYGYTF
TRBJ2-5 | few | 16 | TRBV6-5 | . | TGTGCCAGCAGTTCCCGACGCAAGTCTTGCCAAGAGACCCAGTACTTC | CASSSRRKSCQETQYF
TRBJ1-5 | . | 13 | TRBV27 | . | TGTGCCAGCAGTTCCTCTTTTAATCAGCCCCAGCATTTT | CASSSSFNQPQHF
TRBJ2-1 | . | 14 | TRBV2 | . | TGTGCCAGCAGTGATACCAGGTACTACAATGAGCAGTTCTTC | CASSDTRYYNEQFF
TRBJ2-5 | . | 13 | TRBV12-3/TRBV12-4 | . | TGTGCCAGCGCAACGGGGGATCAAGAGACCCAGTACTTC | CASATGDQETQYF
TRBJ2-5 | . | 15 | TRBV7-2 | TRBD2 | TGTGCCAGCAGCTTAGGTCCGGATCGGGGGGGAACCCAGTACTTC | CASSLGPDRGGTQYF
TRBJ1-6 | . | 13 | TRBV2 | TRBD1 | TGTGCCAGCAAGGGACAGGGAAATTCACCCCTCCACTTT | CASKGQGNSPLHF
TRBJ2-3 | . | 14 | TRBV12-3/TRBV12-4 | . | TGTGCCAGCAGTGTCGGGGGGCAGACAGATACGCAGTATTTT | CASSVGGQTDTQYF
TRBJ2-3 | . | 13 | TRBV6-5 | TRBD1 | TGTGCCAGCTGGGACAGGACGAAATTTACGCAGTATTTT | CASWDRTKFTQYF
TRBJ2-3 | few | 16 | TRBV6-5 | TRBD2 | TGTGCCAGCAGTTACGGTGGACTAGGAGTATCAGATACGCAGTATTTT | CASSYGGLGVSDTQYF
TRBJ1-4 | . | 14 | TRBV6-6 | . | TGTGCCAGCACCCTGACAGCAGCTAATGAAAAACTGTTTTTT | CASTLTAANEKLFF
TRBJ2-5 | few | 11 | TRBV27 | . | TGTGCCAACACATCACAAGAGACCCAGTACTTC | CANTSQETQYF
TRBJ1-6 | . | 12 | TRBV20-1 | . | TGCAGTGCTAGAGTAAGGAATTCACCCCTCCACTTT | CSARVRNSPLHF
TRBJ2-7 | . | 12 | TRBV28 | . | TGTGCCAGCAGTTTGCCGGGTCTCGAGCAGTACTTC | CASSLPGLEQYF
TRBJ2-3 | few | 17 | TRBV9 | TRBD2 | TGTGCCAGCAGCGTAGACCCAGCGGGGGGACTAACAGATACGCAGTATTTT | CASSVDPAGGLTDTQYF
TRBJ2-1 | . | 14 | TRBV27 | . | TGTGCCAGCAGTGTAGTTTGGGGCTACAATGAGCAGTTCTTC | CASSVVWGYNEQFF
TRBJ1-2 | few | 14 | TRBV7-2 | . | TGTGCCAGCAGCCCGGGGGGGGTAGGTGTTGGCTACACCTTC | CASSPGGVGVGYTF
TRBJ2-4 | . | 14 | TRBV12-3/TRBV12-4 | . | TGTGCCAGCAGTTCCCGGGACCCCTCCGGGGAGCAGTACTTC | CASSSRDPSGEQYF
TRBJ1-5 | . | 15 | TRBV6-5 | TRBD1 | TGTGCCAGCAGTCCCGGGACAGGGATCAGTCAGCCCCAGCATTTT | CASSPGTGISQPQHF
TRBJ1-1 | . | 15 | TRBV29-1 | . | TGCAGCGTTGAAGATCGTGAGGTTTTCAACACTGAAGCTTTCTTT | CSVEDREVFNTEAFF
TRBJ1-1 | . | 16 | TRBV6-4 | . | TGTGCCAGCAGTCCCGACGGGGGGGTGGGTATGTCTGAAGCTTTCTTT | CASSPDGGVGMSEAFF
TRBJ2-5 | . | 13 | TRBV5-1 | . | TGCGCCAGCAACCGGGACCGACCTGTTGAGCAGTACTTC | CASNRDRPVEQYF
TRBJ2-1 | once | 14 | TRBV6-5 | TRBD1 | TGTGCCAGCAGGGACGGGACAGGGGGGAACGAGCAGTTCTTC | CASRDGTGGNEQFF
TRBJ2-1 | few | 15 | TRBV6-6 | TRBD1 | TGTGCCAGCAGACCCGGACAGGGGTTGTACAATGAGCAGTTCTTC | CASRPGQGLYNEQFF
TRBJ2-5 | . | 14 | TRBV4-3 | . | TGCGCCAGCAGCCAAGCTGTACTATTGGAGACCCAGTACTTC | CASSQAVLLETQYF
TRBJ2-1 | many | 20 | TRBV7-2 | TRBD2 | TGTGCCAGCAGCTTACCCCCCGGGACTAGCGGGGGGGCCATTAGAAATGAGCAGTTCTTC | CASSLPPGTSGGAIRNEQFF
TRBJ2-7 | . | 14 | TRBV6-5 | TRBD1 | TGTGCCAGCAGACCCACAGGGGTGACCTACGAGCAGTACTTC | CASRPTGVTYEQYF
TRBJ2-7 | few | 14 | TRBV6-2/TRBV6-3 | . | TGTGCCAGCAGTTTATACAGGTCGACCTACGAGCAGTACTTC | CASSLYRSTYEQYF
TRBJ1-4 | . | 18 | TRBV5-8 | . | TGTGCCAGCAGCTTGGAGACGGGACTAATGGCAACTAATGAAAAACTGTTTTTT | CASSLETGLMATNEKLFF
TRBJ2-7 | . | 16 | TRBV5-1 | . | TGCGCCAGCAGCTTTAATGCCGTCATCCGGGATACAGAGCAGTACTTC | CASSFNAVIRDTEQYF
TRBJ1-5 | . | 16 | TRBV11-2 | . | TGTGCCAGCAGCTTAGGGGGTAGTCACCTCAATCAGCCCCAGCATTTT | CASSLGGSHLNQPQHF
TRBJ1-4 | . | 15 | TRBV27 | . | TGTGCCAGCAGTGCCCCCGGGGCAAGTAATGAAAAACTGTTTTTT | CASSAPGASNEKLFF
TRBJ1-5 | many | 13 | TRBV10-3 | . | TGTGCCATCAGTGAGAGTAGCAATCAGCCCCAGCATTTT | CAISESSNQPQHF
TRBJ2-1 | few | 16 | TRBV6-2/TRBV6-3 | TRBD2 | TGTGCCAGCAGTTATGTTCCTAGCGGGACTCTCAATGAGCAGTTCTTC | CASSYVPSGTLNEQFF
TRBJ2-7 | . | 14 | TRBV28 | TRBD1 | TGTGCCAGCAGTTTAACTGGGACAGCCTACGAGCAGTACTTC | CASSLTGTAYEQYF
TRBJ2-1 | . | 15 | TRBV20-1 | TRBD1 | TGCAGTGCTGCCCGGACAGGGGGGTTGCGCGATGAGCAGTTCTTC | CSAARTGGLRDEQFF
TRBJ2-1 | . | 13 | TRBV6-1 | . | TGTTCCAGCAGTCCGGACCCATACAATGAGCAGTTCTTC | CSSSPDPYNEQFF
TRBJ2-7 | few | 15 | TRBV28 | . | TGTGCCAGCAGTTTAGGCGGGGTTAGGTCCTACGAGCAGTACTTC | CASSLGGVRSYEQYF